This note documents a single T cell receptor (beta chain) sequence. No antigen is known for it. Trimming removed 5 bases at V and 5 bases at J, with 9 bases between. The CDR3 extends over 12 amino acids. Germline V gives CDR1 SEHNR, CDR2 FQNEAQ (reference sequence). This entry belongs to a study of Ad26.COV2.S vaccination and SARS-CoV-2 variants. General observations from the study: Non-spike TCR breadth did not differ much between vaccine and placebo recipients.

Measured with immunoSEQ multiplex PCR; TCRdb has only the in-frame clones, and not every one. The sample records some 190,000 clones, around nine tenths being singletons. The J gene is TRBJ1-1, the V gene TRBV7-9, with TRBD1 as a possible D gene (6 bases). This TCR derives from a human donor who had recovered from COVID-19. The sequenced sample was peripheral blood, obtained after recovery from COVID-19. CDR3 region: CASSPRGTEAFF. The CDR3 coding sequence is TGTGCCAGCAGCCCTAGGGGGACTGAAGCTTTCTTT.